These 25 T cell receptor beta chains were sequenced from one sample in a study of T cell repertoires in cytomegalovirus infection. These receptors have no known antigen. One entry per CDR3 protein, called by TCRdb with MiXCR from the reads. The sample carries under 40,000 distinct CDR3 sequences, around half recorded once. The material sequenced was CD8+ T cells from cultured PBMCs, taken from culture after CMV antigen stimulation. Receptor source: a human donor in good health (CMV status not recorded). Some clones in this sample may be carry-over from other donors' samples.

This clonotype was observed a handful of times. The V gene is TRBV7-8, the J gene TRBJ2-7, with 10 bases identical to TRBD1. V shed 6 bases, J shed 4 bases, and the junction held 9 bases outside the gene matches. The CDR3 loop spans 15 amino acids. Germline assignment: CDR1 SGHVS and CDR2 FQNEAQ. Here the CDR3 reads CASRSQTGGNYEQYF. As DNA, the CDR3 is TGTGCCAGCAGGTCTCAGACAGGGGGCAATTACGAGCAGTACTTC.

The CDR3, as DNA: TGTGCCAGCAGCCCGGTGAGACCTAGCACAGATACGCAGTATTTT. It specifies CASSPVRPSTDTQYF. The genes are TRBV7-2 and TRBJ2-3; D is uncertain. This CDR3 contains 15 residues. V lost 5 bases and J lost 0, with 12 bases in between. Germline V CDR1 and CDR2: SGHTA, FQGNSA.

The chain is built from TRBV12-3 or TRBV12-4 and TRBJ1-1, with D possibly TRBD1 on 6 matching bases. Trimming cost V 3 bases and J 0 bases, with 11 bases left between them. CDR3 size: 15 residues. CDR3 residues: CASSFPGHLNTEAFF. DNA for the CDR3: TGTGCCAGCAGTTTCCCGGGACATCTGAACACTGAAGCTTTCTTT.

This clonotype has at least ten counts. The rearrangement links TRBV7-2 to TRBJ1-2; D may be TRBD1 (5 bases). The CDR3 runs to 19 residues. Trimming took 8 bases from V and 1 from J, leaving 29 bases between them. The V gene's germline CDR1 is SGHTA and CDR2 FQGNSA. The CDR3 region is CASLREGLAQGRFNYGYTF. DNA of the CDR3: TGTGCCAGCCTTAGGGAGGGTCTGGCGCAGGGCCGATTTAACTATGGCTACACCTTC.

The rearrangement joins TRBV12-3 or TRBV12-4 to TRBJ2-2; D remains ambiguous. The V gene lost 3 bases and the J gene lost 5 bases, with 7 bases spanning the gap. The CDR3 extends over 13 amino acids. This CDR3 reads CASSFSRTGELFF. The DNA for the CDR3 is TGTGCCAGCAGTTTCAGTAGAACCGGGGAGCTGTTTTTT.

The chain joins TRBV27 to TRBJ2-3, with 9 bases lining up with TRBD1. This CDR3 contains 16 residues. CDR1 and CDR2 from the germline V gene are MNHEY and SMNVEV (reference sequence). The ends lost 6 bases at V and 4 bases at J; junction bases unmatched: 11. The CDR3 spells CASSPWDRVKADTQYF. CDR3 coding DNA: TGTGCCAGCAGCCCCTGGGACAGGGTTAAGGCAGATACGCAGTATTTT.

This clonotype was observed a handful of times. This sequence joins TRBV4-1 and TRBJ1-5, with D maybe TRBD1 (5 bases). Germline CDR1 reads MGHRA; CDR2 reads YSYEKL. V gave up 3 bases and J gave up 6 bases, with 15 bases separating them. The length of the CDR3 is 15 residues. The CDR3: CASSHGAGPGQPQHF. The CDR3 bases are TGCGCCAGCAGCCATGGTGCGGGGCCAGGTCAGCCCCAGCATTTT.

The chain employs TRBV5-4 and TRBJ1-6, with D perhaps TRBD1 (6 bases). The V gene lost 3 bases and the J gene lost 5 bases, with 15 bases spanning the gap. Looked up from germline, CDR1 is SGHNT and CDR2 is YYREEE (reference sequence). The CDR3 is 16 amino acids. CDR3 sequence (DNA): TGTGCCAGCAGCTCGCCCACAGGGAGGAATAATTCACCCCTCCACTTT. It specifies CASSSPTGRNNSPLHF.

V gene TRBV28 combines with J gene TRBJ2-5; D unclear. The CDR3 is 11 residues long. V was cut by 7 bases and J by 2 bases, with 5 bases left in between. CDR1 and CDR2 from the germline V gene are MDHEN and SYDVKM. The CDR3, as DNA: TGTGCCAGCACTCGACAAGAGACCCAGTACTTC. Translation: CASTRQETQYF.

This chain links TRBV5-1 with TRBJ1-3, with 7 nucleotides matching TRBD1. CDR3 length equals 16 residues. The ends lost 2 bases at V and 4 bases at J; junction bases unmatched: 9. Germline CDR1 and CDR2: SGHRS and YFSETQ. The CDR3 reads CASSLELQGSGNTIYF. In DNA form, the CDR3 reads TGCGCCAGCAGCTTAGAGCTACAGGGGTCCGGAAACACCATATATTTT.

CDR3 in DNA: TGTGCCAGTAAGAATCCTCGACTCGCGAACACCGGGGAGCTGTTTTTT. Protein: CASKNPRLANTGELFF. This sequence joins TRBV19 and TRBJ2-2, with D uncertain. Germline values: CDR1 LNHDA, CDR2 SQIVND (reference sequence). CDR3 size: 16 residues. Trimming cost V 7 bases and J 0 bases, with 15 bases left between them.

This clonotype was recorded a few times. The chain uses TRBV20-1 and TRBJ2-1; 10 bases align to TRBD1. V lost 2 bases, J lost 10 bases, and 14 bases stayed unmatched. There are 16 residues in the CDR3. Germline V gene lookup returns CDR1 DFQATT and CDR2 SNEGSKA (reference sequence). CDR3 region: CSARPDRGPPEWEQFF. The DNA of the CDR3 is TGCAGTGCTAGACCCGACAGGGGGCCACCGGAGTGGGAGCAGTTCTTC.

The rearrangement joins TRBV7-3 to TRBJ2-7, with D uncertain. The CDR3 is 13 residues long. Germline V gene sequence: CDR1 SGHTA, CDR2 FQGTGA. Trimming removed 5 bases from V and 2 bases from J, with 10 bases in between. The DNA of the CDR3 is TGTGCCAGCAGCCCTACCGGACCCTACGAGCAGTACTTC. It translates to CASSPTGPYEQYF.

Comments on this clonotype: At one end the junction does not follow the germline gene, possibly because of a read error. This chain connects TRBV27 to TRBJ2-7; possibly TRBD1 or TRBD2 for D (5 bases each). The CDR3 is made up of 14 amino acids. The germline CDR1 and CDR2 sequences are MNHEY and SMNVEV (reference sequence). CDR3 sequence reads: CASSSHAWGREQCF. The CDR3 DNA reads TGTGCCAGCAGTTCGCACGCGTGGGGCAGGGAGCAGTGCTTC.

This clonotype occurred many times. The chain is built from TRBV4-1 and TRBJ1-5; TRBD1 is a possible D gene (5 bases). CDR3 size: 18 residues. The germline V gene has CDR1 MGHRA and CDR2 YSYEKL. Trimming took 1 base from V and 4 from J, leaving 20 bases between them. This chain's CDR3 is CASSQGYPQGAPNQPQHF. The CDR3 DNA is TGCGCCAGCAGCCAAGGCTACCCCCAGGGAGCCCCAAATCAGCCCCAGCATTTT.

The table lists this clonotype with a few counts. This chain links TRBV7-2 with TRBJ1-5; 11 bases map to TRBD1. This CDR3 spans 16 amino acids. The germline V gene has CDR1 SGHTA and CDR2 FQGNSA. V lost 5 bases, J lost 4 bases, and 7 bases stayed unmatched. The CDR3 DNA is TGTGCCAGCAGCACCCCTGGACAGGGGGCTAATCAGCCCCAGCATTTT. Amino acid sequence: CASSTPGQGANQPQHF.

This chain connects TRBV7-4 to TRBJ2-7; 8 bases agree with TRBD2. The V gene end was trimmed by 5 bases and the J gene end by 3 bases; junction bases not matched to a gene: 12. This CDR3 region has 16 residues. In germline, CDR1 is SGHVT, CDR2 SQSDAQ. Here the CDR3 reads CASSPGGLAGSYEQYF. The CDR3 bases are TGTGCCAGCAGCCCCGGTGGTCTAGCGGGCAGCTACGAGCAGTACTTC.

This clonotype was detected a few times. This chain uses TRBV7-9 with TRBJ2-1; weak D call: TRBD1 (5 bases). The CDR3 has 15 amino acids. V was clipped by 4 bases and J by 2 bases, with 12 bases between them. CDR1 and CDR2 (germline): SEHNR, FQNEAQ (reference sequence). CDR3 sequence (DNA): TGTGCCAGCAGCTCCCACAGGAACCCCTACAATGAGCAGTTCTTC. Amino acids: CASSSHRNPYNEQFF.

This clonotype was recorded many times. V gene TRBV7-9 combines with J gene TRBJ2-5; D ambiguous. Between the trimmed V and J ends, which lost 2 bases and 0 bases, there was a span of 10 bases. The CDR3 covers 15 residues. Germline V gives CDR1 SEHNR, CDR2 FQNEAQ (reference sequence). The CDR3 region is CASSLKQYYQETQYF. The CDR3, as DNA: TGTGCCAGCAGCTTAAAGCAGTACTACCAAGAGACCCAGTACTTC.

In its sample, this clonotype was seen a few times. The gene calls are TRBV10-3 and TRBJ2-2, with D unclear. CDR1 is ENHRY and CDR2 is SYGVKD in the germline V gene. Trimming shortened V by 8 bases and J by 6 bases, and 7 bases separated the two germline ends. This CDR3 contains 11 residues. The CDR3 DNA is TGTGCCATCGGTCCGTCCGGGGAGCTGTTTTTT. Translation gives CAIGPSGELFF.

This clonotype was seen only a few times. The rearrangement uses TRBV12-3 or TRBV12-4 and TRBJ2-2; 11 bases agree with TRBD2. The junction had 5 bases not matched to a gene; V was cut back by 7 bases and J by 4 bases. The CDR3 totals 15 residues. The CDR3 DNA reads TGTGCCAGCACCCTCCTAGCGGGAGGCACCGGGGAGCTGTTTTTT. Translating it yields CASTLLAGGTGELFF.

This rearrangement joins TRBV7-6 to TRBJ1-2; TRBD1 agrees at 8 bases. Germline V gene data show CDR1 as SGHVS and CDR2 as FNYEAQ. This CDR3 is built from 16 residues. Unmatched junction bases numbered 16, after V lost 5 bases and J lost 8 bases. CDR3 loop: CASSDNRDRLTKGYTF. CDR3 DNA: TGTGCCAGCAGCGACAACCGGGACAGGTTAACTAAGGGCTACACCTTC. The full variable domain, in which reference TRBV7-6 and TRBJ1-2 provide the parts outside the CDR3, is GAGVSQSPRYKVTKRGQDVALRCDPISGHVSLYWYRQALGQGPEFLTYFNYEAQQDKSGLPNDRFSAERPEGSISTLTIQRTEQRDSAMYRCASSDNRDRLTKGYTFGSGTRLTVV.

This chain joins TRBV7-6 and TRBJ2-1; D may match TRBD1 or TRBD2 (5 bases each). Germline lookup yields CDR1 SGHVS and CDR2 FNYEAQ. Trimming left V 4 bases short and J 6 bases short, with 19 bases between. The CDR3 contains 16 residues. CDR3 region: CASSSLGPTRGNEQFF. In DNA form, the CDR3 reads TGTGCCAGCAGCTCCCTTGGGCCTACGAGGGGCAATGAGCAGTTCTTC.

The V call is TRBV7-3, the J call TRBJ2-5; TRBD2 is a possible D gene (5 bases). The germline V gene encodes CDR1 SGHTA and CDR2 FQGTGA. Trimming cost V 0 bases and J 5 bases, with 13 bases left between them. CDR3 size: 15 residues. The CDR3 DNA reads TGTGCCAGCAGCTTAACTACGGGAAAGGGTGAGACCCAGTACTTC. This sequence encodes CASSLTTGKGETQYF.

The V call is TRBV27, the J call TRBJ1-1; 7 bases match TRBD1. The CDR3 consists of 13 residues. The J segment lost 5 bases and the V segment lost 8 bases, leaving 8 bases of the junction unmatched. Germline V gene data show CDR1 as MNHEY and CDR2 as SMNVEV (reference sequence). In nucleotides, the CDR3 is TGTGCCAGCGGCGACAGGGTGAGGACTGAAGCTTTCTTT. Residues: CASGDRVRTEAFF.